This T cell receptor (beta chain) was observed in a study of graft-versus-host responses after intestinal transplantation. Study context: Recipients got multivisceral, liver-intestinal, or isolated intestinal transplants. General study points: In recipient marrow, GvH clones were found, and some appeared first in ileum or blood. Allografts carried high graft-versus-host to host-versus-graft clonal ratios in patients having graft-donor T cell macrochimerism.

Assay: immunoSEQ multiplex PCR; the TCRdb copy retains only in-frame clones and omits some. The table has around 45,000 clones, about 93% seen once. Germline V CDR1 and CDR2: MNHEY, SVGAGI. The trim removed 5 bases at V and 5 bases at J, leaving 5 bases unmatched. There are 15 residues in the CDR3. Regarding this clone: Its antigen is still unknown.

This chain joins TRBV6-5 and TRBJ2-1, with TRBD2 matching 11 bases. This receptor was obtained from a human donor who was the organ donor for an intestinal transplant. The input for sequencing was unstimulated CD4+ T cells sorted from spleen or lymph node cells, taken before transplant. The CDR3 spells CASSKGLAENNEQFF. As DNA, the CDR3 is TGTGCCAGCAGTAAGGGACTAGCGGAAAACAATGAGCAGTTCTTC.